This T cell receptor (beta chain) derives from a study of CD8+ T cells in alopecia areata. Concerning this clone: Its antigen remains unknown.

Trimming removed 5 bases from V and 5 bases from J; junction bases left unmatched: 13. This CDR3 region has 16 residues. Germline CDR1 reads SGHVS; CDR2 reads FQNEAQ. Study results and limitations: Possibly because of HLA-related factors, TCR sharing was less clear across patients than in mice.

Extraction and reverse transcription of RNA yielded cDNA as the sequencing template. Assay: immunoSEQ multiplex PCR; the TCRdb copy retains only in-frame clones and omits some. The table shows 90,000 to 120,000 clones, with approximately 59% occurring only once. The chain combines TRBV7-8 with TRBJ2-5, with TRBD1 matching 8 bases. Input material: CD8+ T cells sorted from blood. The sequence came from a human donor in good health. The DNA of the CDR3 is TGTGCCAGCAGCCGCCCGAGGACAGGGTCGCGGGAGACCCAGTACTTC. It translates to CASSRPRTGSRETQYF.